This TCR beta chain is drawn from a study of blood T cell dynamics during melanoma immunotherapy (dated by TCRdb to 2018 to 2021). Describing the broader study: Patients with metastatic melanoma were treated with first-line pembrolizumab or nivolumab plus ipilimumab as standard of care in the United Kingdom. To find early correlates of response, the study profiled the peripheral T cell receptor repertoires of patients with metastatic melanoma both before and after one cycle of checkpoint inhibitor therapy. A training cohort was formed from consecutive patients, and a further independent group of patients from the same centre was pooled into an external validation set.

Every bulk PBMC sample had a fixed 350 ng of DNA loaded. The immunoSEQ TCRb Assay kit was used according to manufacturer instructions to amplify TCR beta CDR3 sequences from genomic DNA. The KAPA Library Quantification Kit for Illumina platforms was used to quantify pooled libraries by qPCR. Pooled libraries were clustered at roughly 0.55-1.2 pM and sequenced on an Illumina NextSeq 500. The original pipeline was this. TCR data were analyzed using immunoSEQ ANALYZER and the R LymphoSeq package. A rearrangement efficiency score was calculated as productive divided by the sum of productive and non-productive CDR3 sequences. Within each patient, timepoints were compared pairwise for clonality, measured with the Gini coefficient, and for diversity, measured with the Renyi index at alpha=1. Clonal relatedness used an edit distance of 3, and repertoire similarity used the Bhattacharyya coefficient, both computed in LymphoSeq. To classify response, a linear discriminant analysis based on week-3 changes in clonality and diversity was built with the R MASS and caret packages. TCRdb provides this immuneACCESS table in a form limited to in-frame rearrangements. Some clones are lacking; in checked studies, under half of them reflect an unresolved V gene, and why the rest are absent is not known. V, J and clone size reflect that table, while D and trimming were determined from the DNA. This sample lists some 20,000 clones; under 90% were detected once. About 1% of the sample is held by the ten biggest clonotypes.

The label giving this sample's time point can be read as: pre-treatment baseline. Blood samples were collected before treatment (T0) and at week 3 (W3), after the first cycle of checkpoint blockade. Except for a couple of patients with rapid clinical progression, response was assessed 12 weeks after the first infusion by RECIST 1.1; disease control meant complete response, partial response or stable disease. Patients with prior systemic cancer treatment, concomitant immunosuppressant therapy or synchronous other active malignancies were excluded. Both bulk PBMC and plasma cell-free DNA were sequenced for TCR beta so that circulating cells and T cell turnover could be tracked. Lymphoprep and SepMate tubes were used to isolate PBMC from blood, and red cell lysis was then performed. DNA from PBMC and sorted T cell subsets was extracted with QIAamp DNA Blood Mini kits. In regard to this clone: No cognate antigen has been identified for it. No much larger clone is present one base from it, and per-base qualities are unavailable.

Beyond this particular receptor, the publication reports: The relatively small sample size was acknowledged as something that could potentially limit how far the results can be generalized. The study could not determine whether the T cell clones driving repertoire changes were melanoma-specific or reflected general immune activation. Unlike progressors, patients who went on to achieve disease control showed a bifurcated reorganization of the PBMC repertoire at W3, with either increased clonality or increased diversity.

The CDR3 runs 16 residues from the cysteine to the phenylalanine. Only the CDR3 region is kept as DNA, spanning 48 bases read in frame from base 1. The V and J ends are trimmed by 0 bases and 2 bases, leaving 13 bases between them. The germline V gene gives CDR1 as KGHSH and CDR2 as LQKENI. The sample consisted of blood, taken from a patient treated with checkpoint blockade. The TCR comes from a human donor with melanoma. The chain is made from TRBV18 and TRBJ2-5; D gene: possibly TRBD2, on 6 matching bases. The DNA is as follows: TGTGCCAGCTCACCACCACTCCTAGCGAGACAAGAGACCCAGTACTTC. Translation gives CASSPPLLARQETQYF.